The present T cell receptor (beta chain) was sequenced within a study of T-cell reconstitution after alpha-beta-depleted transplantation in children. General study results and limits: Surviving recipient T cells and thymic progenitors produced the high day-60 TCRbeta diversity seen in some patients. Reportedly, only several hundred clones from non-depleted graft cells drove alpha-beta T-cell counts at about two months. Diversity and T-cell counts at one year after transplant derived mostly from new T cells.

Unmatched junction bases numbered 2, after V lost 4 bases and J lost 4 bases. Germline CDR1 and CDR2: KGHDR and SFDVKD. This CDR3 spans 15 amino acids. This clonotype was observed a few times. Its antigen is undetermined. Unique molecular identifiers were used in preparing the TCRbeta library. One entry per CDR3 protein results from TCRdb running MiXCR on the PCR reads. The table includes about 250,000 distinct CDR3 sequences, about 24% detected once. The sequencing here drew on PBMCs, mostly from graft donor cells, taken 360 days after TCRalphabeta/CD19-depleted stem cell transplant. J is TRBJ2-3 and V is TRBV24-1; 12 bases align to TRBD2. The receptor was isolated from a female patient between 2 and 10 years old who had a stem cell transplant for congenital amegakaryocytic thrombocytopenia, so the T cells may come from the graft donor. The CDR3 coding sequence is TGTGCCACCAGTGACCTAGCGGGGGGGCCAGATACGCAGTATTTT. As protein: CATSDLAGGPDTQYF.